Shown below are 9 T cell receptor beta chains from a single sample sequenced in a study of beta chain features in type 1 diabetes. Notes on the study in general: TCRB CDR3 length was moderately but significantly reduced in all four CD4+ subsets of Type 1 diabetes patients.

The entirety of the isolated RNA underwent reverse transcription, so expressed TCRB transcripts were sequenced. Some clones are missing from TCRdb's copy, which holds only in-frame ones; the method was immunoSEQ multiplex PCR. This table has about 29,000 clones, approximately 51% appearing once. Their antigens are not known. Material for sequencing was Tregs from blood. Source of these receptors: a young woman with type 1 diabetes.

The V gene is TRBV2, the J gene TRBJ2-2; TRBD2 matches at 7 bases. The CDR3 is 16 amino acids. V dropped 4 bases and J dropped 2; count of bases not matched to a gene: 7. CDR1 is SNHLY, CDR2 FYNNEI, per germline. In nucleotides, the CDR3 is TGTGCCAGCAGTGTTTCCGGGACTACAAACACCGGGGAGCTGTTTTTT. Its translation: CASSVSGTTNTGELFF.

CDR3: CASSPPSRDRTYF. The CDR3 DNA reads TGTGCCAGCTCACCCCCCAGCCGGGACAGGACCTACTTC. V and J are TRBV18 and TRBJ2-4; 8 nucleotides match TRBD1. Germline CDR1 is KGHSH and CDR2 is LQKENI. This CDR3 is 13 amino acids long. V lost 3 bases, J lost 16 bases, and 11 bases stayed unmatched. Looking up the rest from reference TRBV18 and TRBJ2-4 gives the full variable domain: NAGVMQNPRHLVRRRGQEARLRCSPMKGHSHVYWYRQLPEEGLKFMVYLQKENIIDESGMPKERFSAEFPKEGPSILRIQQVVRGDSAAYFCASSPPSRDRTYFGAGTRLSVL.

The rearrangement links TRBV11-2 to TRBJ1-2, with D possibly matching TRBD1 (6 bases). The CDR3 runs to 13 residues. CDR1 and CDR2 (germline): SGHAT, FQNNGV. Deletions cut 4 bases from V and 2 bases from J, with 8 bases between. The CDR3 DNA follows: TGTGCCAGCAGCTCGGACAGAAACTATGGCTACACCTTC. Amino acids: CASSSDRNYGYTF.

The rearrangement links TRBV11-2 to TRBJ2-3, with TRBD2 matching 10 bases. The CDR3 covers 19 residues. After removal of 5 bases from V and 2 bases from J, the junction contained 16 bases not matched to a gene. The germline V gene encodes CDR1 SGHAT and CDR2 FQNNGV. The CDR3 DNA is TGTGCCAGCAGCCCAGGGAGTAGCGGGAGGCCCCGGCCCACAGATACGCAGTATTTT. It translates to CASSPGSSGRPRPTDTQYF. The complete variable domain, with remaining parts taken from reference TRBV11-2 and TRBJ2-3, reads EAGVAQSPRYKIIEKRQSVAFWCNPISGHATLYWYQQILGQGPKLLIQFQNNGVVDDSQLPKDRFSAERLKGVDSTLKIQPAKLEDSAVYLCASSPGSSGRPRPTDTQYFGPGTRLTVL.

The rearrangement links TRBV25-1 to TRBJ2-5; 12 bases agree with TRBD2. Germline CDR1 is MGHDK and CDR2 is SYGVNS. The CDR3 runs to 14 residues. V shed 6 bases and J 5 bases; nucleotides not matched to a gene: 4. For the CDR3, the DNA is TGTGCCAGCAGCGGACTAGCGGGGCGGGAGACCCAGTACTTC. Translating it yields CASSGLAGRETQYF.

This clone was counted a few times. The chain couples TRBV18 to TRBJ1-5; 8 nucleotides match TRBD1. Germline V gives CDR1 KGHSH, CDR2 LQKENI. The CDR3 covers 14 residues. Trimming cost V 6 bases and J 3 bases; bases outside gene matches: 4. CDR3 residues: CASSRQGPNQPQHF. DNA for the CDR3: TGTGCCAGCTCGCGACAGGGGCCCAATCAGCCCCAGCATTTT. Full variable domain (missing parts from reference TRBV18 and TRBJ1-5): NAGVMQNPRHLVRRRGQEARLRCSPMKGHSHVYWYRQLPEEGLKFMVYLQKENIIDESGMPKERFSAEFPKEGPSILRIQQVVRGDSAAYFCASSRQGPNQPQHFGDGTRLSIL.

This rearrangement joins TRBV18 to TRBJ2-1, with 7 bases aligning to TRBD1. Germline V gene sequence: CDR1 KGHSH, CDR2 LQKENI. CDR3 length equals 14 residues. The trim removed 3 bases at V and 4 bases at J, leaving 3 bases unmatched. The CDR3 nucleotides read TGTGCCAGCTCACCTCCGACAGGGTACAATGAGCAGTTCTTC. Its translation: CASSPPTGYNEQFF. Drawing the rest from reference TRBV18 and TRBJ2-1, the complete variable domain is NAGVMQNPRHLVRRRGQEARLRCSPMKGHSHVYWYRQLPEEGLKFMVYLQKENIIDESGMPKERFSAEFPKEGPSILRIQQVVRGDSAAYFCASSPPTGYNEQFFGPGTRLTVL.

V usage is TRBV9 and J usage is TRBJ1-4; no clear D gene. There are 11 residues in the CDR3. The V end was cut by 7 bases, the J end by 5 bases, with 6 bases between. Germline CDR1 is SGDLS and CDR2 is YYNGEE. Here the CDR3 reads CASGQNEKLFF. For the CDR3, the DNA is TGTGCCAGCGGGCAGAATGAAAAACTGTTTTTT.

CDR3 bases: TGTGCCAGCAGCCCTTACGGACAGAACAATCAGCCCCAGCATTTT. Translation gives CASSPYGQNNQPQHF. The V and J genes are TRBV7-2 and TRBJ1-5; tentatively, D is TRBD1 (6 bases). Germline-derived CDR1 and CDR2 are SGHTA and FQGNSA. The CDR3 length is 15 residues. V was trimmed by 5 bases and J by 3 bases, leaving 14 bases between them.